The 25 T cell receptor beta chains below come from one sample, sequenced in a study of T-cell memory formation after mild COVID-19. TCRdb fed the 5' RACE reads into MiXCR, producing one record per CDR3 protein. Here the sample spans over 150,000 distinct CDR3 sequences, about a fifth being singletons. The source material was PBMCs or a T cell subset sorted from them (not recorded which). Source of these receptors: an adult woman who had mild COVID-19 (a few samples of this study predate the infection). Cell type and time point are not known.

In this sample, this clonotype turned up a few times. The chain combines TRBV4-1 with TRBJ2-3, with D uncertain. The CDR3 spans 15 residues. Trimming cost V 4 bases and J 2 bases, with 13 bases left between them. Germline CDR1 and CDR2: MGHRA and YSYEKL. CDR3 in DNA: TGCGCCAGCAGCCGAACTTCGACAACCACAGATACGCAGTATTTT. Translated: CASSRTSTTTDTQYF.

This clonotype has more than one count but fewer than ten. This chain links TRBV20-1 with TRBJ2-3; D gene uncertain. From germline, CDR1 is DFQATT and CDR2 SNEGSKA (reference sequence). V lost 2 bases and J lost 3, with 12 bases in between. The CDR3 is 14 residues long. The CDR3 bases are TGCAGTGCTAGAAACCCCGTCCGGACAGATACGCAGTATTTT. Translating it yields CSARNPVRTDTQYF.

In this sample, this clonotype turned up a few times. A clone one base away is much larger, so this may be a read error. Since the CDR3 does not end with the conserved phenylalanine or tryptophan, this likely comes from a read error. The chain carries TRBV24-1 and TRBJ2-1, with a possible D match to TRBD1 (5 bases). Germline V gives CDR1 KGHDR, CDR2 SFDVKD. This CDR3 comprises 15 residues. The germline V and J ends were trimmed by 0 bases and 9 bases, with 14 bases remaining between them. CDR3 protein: CATSDLAGIGSEQFL. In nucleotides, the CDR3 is TGTGCCACCAGTGATTTGGCAGGGATCGGTAGTGAGCAGTTCTTG.

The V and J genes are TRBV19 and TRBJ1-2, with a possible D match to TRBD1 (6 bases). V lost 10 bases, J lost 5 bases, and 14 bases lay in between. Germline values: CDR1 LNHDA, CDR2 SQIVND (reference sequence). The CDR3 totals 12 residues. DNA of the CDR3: TGTGCCACCACTGAGGGGGGGTATGGCTACACCTTC. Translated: CATTEGGYGYTF.

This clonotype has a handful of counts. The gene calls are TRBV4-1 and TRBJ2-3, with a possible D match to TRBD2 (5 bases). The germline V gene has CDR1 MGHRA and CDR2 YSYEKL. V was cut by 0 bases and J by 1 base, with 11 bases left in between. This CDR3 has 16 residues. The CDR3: CASSQEERGGTDTQYF. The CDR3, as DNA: TGCGCCAGCAGCCAAGAAGAACGGGGTGGCACAGATACGCAGTATTTT.

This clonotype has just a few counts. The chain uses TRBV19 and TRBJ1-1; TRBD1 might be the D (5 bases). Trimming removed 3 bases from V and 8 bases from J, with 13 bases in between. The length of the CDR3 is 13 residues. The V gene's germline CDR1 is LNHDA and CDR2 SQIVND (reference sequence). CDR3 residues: CASSIPGGVEAFF. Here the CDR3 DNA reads TGTGCCAGTAGTATCCCGGGGGGGGTGGAAGCTTTCTTT.

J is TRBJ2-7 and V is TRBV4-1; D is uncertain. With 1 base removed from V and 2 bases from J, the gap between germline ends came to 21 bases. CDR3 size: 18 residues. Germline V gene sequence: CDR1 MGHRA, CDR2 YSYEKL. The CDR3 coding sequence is TGCGCCAGCAGCCAAGGTTACCCCCGGTTCGGAGACACCTACGAGCAGTACTTC. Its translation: CASSQGYPRFGDTYEQYF.

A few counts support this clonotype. CDR3 amino acids: CATSLEGSGANVLTF. For the CDR3, the DNA is TGTGCCACCAGCCTCGAGGGCTCTGGGGCCAACGTCCTGACTTTC. The V gene is TRBV15, the J gene TRBJ2-6; tentative D call: TRBD2 (5 bases). CDR3 length equals 15 residues. The V end lost 5 bases, the J end lost 0 bases, and 8 bases lay between the germline ends. Germline CDR1 and CDR2: LNHNV and YYDKDF (reference sequence).

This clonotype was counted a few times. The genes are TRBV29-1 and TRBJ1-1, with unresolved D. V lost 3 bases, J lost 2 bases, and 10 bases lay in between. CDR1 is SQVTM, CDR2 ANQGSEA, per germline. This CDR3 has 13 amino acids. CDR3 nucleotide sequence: TGCAGCGTTGACGGGGAAAGTAACACTGAAGCTTTCTTT. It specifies CSVDGESNTEAFF.

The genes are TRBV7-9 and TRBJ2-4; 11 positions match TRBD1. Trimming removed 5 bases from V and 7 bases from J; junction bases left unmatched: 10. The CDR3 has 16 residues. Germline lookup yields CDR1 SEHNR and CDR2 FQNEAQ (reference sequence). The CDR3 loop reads CASSPGTGGRKNIQYF. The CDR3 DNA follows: TGTGCCAGCAGCCCAGGGACAGGGGGTAGGAAGAACATTCAGTACTTC.

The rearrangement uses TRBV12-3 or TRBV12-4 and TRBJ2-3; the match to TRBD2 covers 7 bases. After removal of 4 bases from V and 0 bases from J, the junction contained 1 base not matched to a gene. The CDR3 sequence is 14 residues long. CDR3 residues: CASSSGGSTDTQYF. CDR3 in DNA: TGTGCCAGCAGTTCGGGGGGAAGCACAGATACGCAGTATTTT.

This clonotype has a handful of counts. The CDR3 sequence: CASSPSGSFYEQYF. DNA for the CDR3: TGTGCCAGCAGCCCTAGCGGGAGCTTCTACGAGCAGTACTTC. The chain is built from TRBV12-3 or TRBV12-4 and TRBJ2-7; 10 nucleotides match TRBD2. Losses at the gene ends were 6 bases for V and 3 bases for J; bases not matched to a gene: 5. This CDR3 contains 14 residues.

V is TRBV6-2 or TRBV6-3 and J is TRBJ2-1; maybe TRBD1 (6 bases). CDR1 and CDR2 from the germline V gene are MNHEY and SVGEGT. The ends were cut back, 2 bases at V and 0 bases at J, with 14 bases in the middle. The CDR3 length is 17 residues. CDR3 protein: CASSYSMRGSSYNEQFF. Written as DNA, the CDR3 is TGTGCCAGCAGTTACAGTATGAGGGGGAGCTCCTACAATGAGCAGTTCTTC.

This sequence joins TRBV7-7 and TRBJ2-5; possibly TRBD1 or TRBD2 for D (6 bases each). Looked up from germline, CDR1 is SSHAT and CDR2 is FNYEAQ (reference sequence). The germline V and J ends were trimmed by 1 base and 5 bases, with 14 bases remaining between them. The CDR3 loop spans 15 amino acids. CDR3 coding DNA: TGTGCCAGCAGCTTAGGAGCGGAGGGGGAGGAGACCCAGTACTTC. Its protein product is CASSLGAEGEETQYF.

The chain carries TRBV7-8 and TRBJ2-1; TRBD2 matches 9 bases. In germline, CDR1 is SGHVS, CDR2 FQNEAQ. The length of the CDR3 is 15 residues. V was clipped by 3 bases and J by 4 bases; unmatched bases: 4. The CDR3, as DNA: TGTGCCAGCAGCTTGGCGGGGGGGCTATACAATGAGCAGTTCTTC. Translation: CASSLAGGLYNEQFF.

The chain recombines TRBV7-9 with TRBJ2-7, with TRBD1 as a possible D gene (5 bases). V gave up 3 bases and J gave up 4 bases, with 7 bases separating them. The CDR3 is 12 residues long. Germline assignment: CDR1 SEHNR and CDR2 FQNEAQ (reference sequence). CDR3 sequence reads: CASSFQGYEQYF. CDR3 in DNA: TGTGCCAGCAGCTTTCAGGGATACGAGCAGTACTTC.

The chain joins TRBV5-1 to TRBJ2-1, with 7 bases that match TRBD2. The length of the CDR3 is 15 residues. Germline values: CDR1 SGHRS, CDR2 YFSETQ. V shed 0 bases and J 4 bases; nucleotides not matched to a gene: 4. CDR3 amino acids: CASSLELARYNEQFF. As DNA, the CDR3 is TGCGCCAGCAGCTTGGAACTAGCGAGATACAATGAGCAGTTCTTC.

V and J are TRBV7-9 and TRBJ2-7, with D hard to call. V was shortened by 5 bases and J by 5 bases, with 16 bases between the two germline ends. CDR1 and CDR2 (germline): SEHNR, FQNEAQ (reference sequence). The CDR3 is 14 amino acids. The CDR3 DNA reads TGTGCCAGCAGCCCACGGACGGCTGCTGACGAGCAGTACTTC. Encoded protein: CASSPRTAADEQYF.

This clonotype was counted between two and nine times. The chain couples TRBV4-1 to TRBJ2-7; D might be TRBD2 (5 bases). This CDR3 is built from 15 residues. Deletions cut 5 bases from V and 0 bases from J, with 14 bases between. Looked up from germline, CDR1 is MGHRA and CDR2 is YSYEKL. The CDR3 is CASSEDSLSSYEQYF. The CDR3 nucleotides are TGCGCCAGCAGCGAGGACTCTCTGAGCTCCTACGAGCAGTACTTC.

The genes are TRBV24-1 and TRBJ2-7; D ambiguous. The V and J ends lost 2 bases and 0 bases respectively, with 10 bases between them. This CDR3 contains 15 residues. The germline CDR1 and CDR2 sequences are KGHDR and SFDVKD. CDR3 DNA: TGTGCCACCAGTGATTCCACCGACGCCTCCTACGAGCAGTACTTC. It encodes CATSDSTDASYEQYF.

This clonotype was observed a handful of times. The CDR3 nucleotides read TGTGCCAGCAGGGCGGGCGGGGCAGATACGCAGTATTTT. Amino acid sequence: CASRAGGADTQYF. The rearrangement links TRBV7-3 to TRBJ2-3; D is possibly TRBD2 (6 bases). The CDR3 consists of 13 residues. In germline, CDR1 is SGHTA, CDR2 FQGTGA. V was clipped by 6 bases and J by 4 bases, with 11 bases between them.

CDR3 sequence (DNA): TGTGCCAGCAGTACGGGGAATTACAATGAGCAGTTCTTC. Amino acid sequence: CASSTGNYNEQFF. The chain employs TRBV27 and TRBJ2-1; TRBD2 is a possible D gene (5 bases). The length of the CDR3 is 13 residues. Per the germline V gene, CDR1 is MNHEY and CDR2 is SMNVEV (reference sequence). Trimming removed 5 bases from V and 4 bases from J, with 9 bases in between.

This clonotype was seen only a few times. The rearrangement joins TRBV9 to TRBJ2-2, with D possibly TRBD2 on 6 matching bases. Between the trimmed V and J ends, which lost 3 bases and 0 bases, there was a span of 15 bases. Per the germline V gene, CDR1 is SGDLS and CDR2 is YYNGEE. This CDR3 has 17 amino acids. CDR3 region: CASSDHLDYTNTGELFF. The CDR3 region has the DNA TGTGCCAGCAGCGACCACCTGGACTATACGAACACCGGGGAGCTGTTTTTT.

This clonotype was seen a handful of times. The CDR3 protein is CASSSDHTDTQYF. The CDR3 bases are TGTGCCAGCAGCTCGGACCACACAGATACGCAGTATTTT. This rearrangement joins TRBV7-9 to TRBJ2-3; D ambiguous. V lost 4 bases and J lost 2, with 7 bases in between. CDR3 length equals 13 residues. Germline CDR1 reads SEHNR; CDR2 reads FQNEAQ (reference sequence).

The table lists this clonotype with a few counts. The CDR3 DNA reads TGTGCCTGGAGTGTGACTAGCGGATCCTACGAGCAGTACTTC. This encodes CAWSVTSGSYEQYF. The rearrangement joins TRBV30 to TRBJ2-7; TRBD2 matches 9 bases. V dropped 0 bases and J dropped 1; count of bases not matched to a gene: 1. The CDR3 runs to 14 residues. The germline CDR1 and CDR2 sequences are GTSNPN and SVGIG (reference sequence).